The 5 T cell receptor beta chains below come from one sample, sequenced in a study of radiotherapy plus CTLA-4 blockade in lung cancer. Measured with immunoSEQ multiplex PCR; TCRdb has only the in-frame clones, and not every one. The sample lists roughly 98,000 clones; approximately 78% were seen once. The sequencing used peripheral blood, collected from a patient treated with radiotherapy plus ipilimumab. The receptors derive from a human donor with non-small cell lung cancer who had a partial response to radiotherapy plus ipilimumab.

The chain links TRBV5-5 to TRBJ2-7; no firm D call. Germline V gives CDR1 SGHKS, CDR2 YYEKEE (reference sequence). With 4 bases removed from V and 3 bases from J, the gap between germline ends came to 20 bases. The CDR3 loop spans 16 amino acids. This chain's CDR3 is CASSIRYDKSYYEQYF. The CDR3 DNA reads as TGTGCCAGCAGCATCCGCTACGACAAGAGTTACTACGAGCAGTACTTC.

The CDR3 reads CATSRGTSGGNEQFF. The CDR3 DNA reads TGTGCCACCAGCAGAGGGACTAGCGGGGGCAATGAGCAGTTCTTC. The chain uses TRBV15 and TRBJ2-1, with 13 bases lining up with TRBD2. V trimming: 1 base; J trimming: 6 bases; junction bases outside the gene matches: 0. In germline, CDR1 is LNHNV, CDR2 YYDKDF (reference sequence). CDR3 length equals 15 residues.

This clone has more than one count but fewer than ten. The sample has other DNA sequences that encode this CDR3 too. V is TRBV19 and J is TRBJ2-7, with 7 bases matching TRBD1. The V gene's germline CDR1 is LNHDA and CDR2 SQIVND (reference sequence). Unmatched junction bases numbered 4, after V lost 5 bases and J lost 3 bases. This CDR3 spans 13 amino acids. CDR3 DNA sequence: TGTGCCAGTAGTCGGGACAGAGGCTACGAGCAGTACTTC. This translates into CASSRDRGYEQYF.

This clone was picked up one time. The V and J genes are TRBV27 and TRBJ1-5, with D hard to call. V shed 0 bases and J shed 2 bases, with 17 bases lying between them. Per the germline V gene, CDR1 is MNHEY and CDR2 is SMNVEV (reference sequence). CDR3 length: 18 amino acids. The CDR3 DNA sequence: TGTGCCAGCAGTTTATCCCCCGCTGTTCGAGGCGGCAATCAGCCCCAGCATTTT. Its translation is CASSLSPAVRGGNQPQHF.

This chain connects TRBV6-5 to TRBJ2-7; 8 bases match TRBD1. The CDR3 is 15 amino acids. V gave up 5 bases and J gave up 1 base; unmatched junction bases: 7. Germline lookup yields CDR1 MNHEY and CDR2 SVGAGI. Here the CDR3 DNA reads TGTGCCAGCAGTGGACCTGACAGGGGATCCTACGAGCAGTACTTC. As protein: CASSGPDRGSYEQYF.